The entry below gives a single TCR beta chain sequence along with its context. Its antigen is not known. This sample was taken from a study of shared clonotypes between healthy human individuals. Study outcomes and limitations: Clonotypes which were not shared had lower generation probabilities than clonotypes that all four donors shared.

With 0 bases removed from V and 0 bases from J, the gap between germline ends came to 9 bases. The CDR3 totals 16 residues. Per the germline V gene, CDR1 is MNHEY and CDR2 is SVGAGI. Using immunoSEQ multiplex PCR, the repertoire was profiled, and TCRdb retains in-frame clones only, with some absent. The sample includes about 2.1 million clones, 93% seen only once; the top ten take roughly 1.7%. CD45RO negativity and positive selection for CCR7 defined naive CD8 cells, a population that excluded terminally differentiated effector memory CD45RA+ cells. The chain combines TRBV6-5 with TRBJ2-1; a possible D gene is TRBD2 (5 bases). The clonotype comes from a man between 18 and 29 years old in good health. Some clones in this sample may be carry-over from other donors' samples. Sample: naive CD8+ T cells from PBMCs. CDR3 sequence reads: CASSYSLSVSYNEQFF. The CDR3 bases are TGTGCCAGCAGTTACTCGCTTAGCGTCTCCTACAATGAGCAGTTCTTC.